Included here is one T cell receptor beta chain sequence, with context. Its antigen target is currently unknown. Base quality data are lacking; no much larger clone is found one base away. The treatment or condition label for this specimen denotes: around 19 received Ad26.COV2.S at low or high dose, single or two shots; about 5 received placebo; per-sample allocation not given. For vaccine and placebo recipients, repertoires were sequenced using samples collected on day 63 after the first injection. Cohort 1b enrolled around 23 adults aged 18-55 years at a single site in Boston, USA, between 29 July and 7 August 2020. Ad26.COV2.S consisted of a replication-incompetent adenovirus type 26 vector by which a prefusion-stabilized SARS-CoV-2 spike protein from the original Wuhan strain was expressed. CDR1 and CDR2, looked up from the germline V gene, are SNHLY and FYNNEI. Deletion took 5 bases off V and 0 bases off J, with a span of 17 bases between the germline ends. Including the terminal cysteine and phenylalanine, the CDR3 comprises 17 residues. The CDR3 DNA has 51 bases and is translated from base 1.

The immunoSEQ Assay was the method used to sequence TCRbeta CDR3 regions. After extraction, genomic DNA underwent amplification by bias-controlled multiplex PCR, followed by high-throughput sequencing. The paper's processing steps were these. Collapsing and filtering of sequences were performed to quantify the absolute abundance of each unique TCRbeta CDR3 region. T cell fraction was estimated by normalizing TCRbeta template counts to usable DNA, with usable DNA measured through amplification of reference genes found in all nucleated cells. Repertoire TCRs were annotated as SARS-CoV-2-specific by exact matching of V gene, CDR3 amino acid sequence and J gene to a known reactive TCR set. The reference SARS-CoV-2 TCR set came from MIRA and was filtered for enrichment in COVID-19-positive ImmuneCODE repertoires, removing public or cross-reactive TCRs. Using the MIRA antigens, annotated TCRs were further analysed by specific ORF or by position within an ORF. Breadth was defined as the number of annotated unique rearrangements divided by the total number of unique productive rearrangements, and depth was defined as the summed frequency of the annotated unique rearrangements. Two-sided Wilcoxon rank-sum tests were used to compare TCR breadth between groups. The immuneACCESS repertoire file appears here via TCRdb, limited to in-frame rearrangements. These files lack a portion of the clones; in checked studies, under half of the deficit traces to unresolved V genes, and the cause of the others is not known. D and trimming come from the DNA, and the V and J calls and clone size come from that table. The sample contains approximately 300,000 clones, 85% of them found a single time. The ten largest clonotypes hold around 2% of the sample.

The data were obtained in a study of Ad26.COV2.S vaccination and SARS-CoV-2 variants (dated by TCRdb to the early 2020s). Background on the whole study: Donors in the vaccine arm were drawn from COV1001, a phase I-IIa trial of Ad26.COV2.S in healthy adults that was multicentre, randomized, double-blind and placebo-controlled. A total of approximately 30 samples were included in the TCR-sequenced set, comprising roughly 19 Ad26.COV2.S vaccine recipients, 5 placebo recipients and 8 SARS-CoV-2 convalescent individuals. Sequencing of the TCRbeta repertoire served to evaluate the specificity and breadth of SARS-CoV-2-reactive T cell receptors following Ad26.COV2.S vaccination. Investigators did not know the trial group allocation while performing experiments and assessing outcomes. Dosing of Ad26.COV2.S was intramuscular, at either 5x10^10 or 1x10^11 viral particles, delivered as one shot or as two shots spaced 56 days apart. Trial participants were randomized into five groups of five: low-dose or high-dose Ad26.COV2.S given once or twice, or placebo on both occasions. Study-wide conclusions, independent of this receptor: Comparable non-spike TCR breadth was observed between vaccine and placebo recipients, consistent with only spike being contained in the vaccine. Substantial breadth of spike-specific CD8+ and CD4+ T cell responses was reported after vaccination. Spike-specific TCR breadth was higher in Ad26.COV2.S recipients than in placebo recipients (P = 0.0014). The authors noted that total T cell responses may have been underestimated by the TCR breadth and depth analyses. The study was not powered for comparison of responses between vaccine doses or regimens.

Sequenced material: peripheral blood, taken in a trial of Ad26.COV2.S vaccine versus placebo. This TCR derives from a person aged 18 to 59 who received the Ad26.COV2.S COVID-19 vaccine or a placebo. This sequence uses TRBV2 and TRBJ1-5, with a weak D call of TRBD1 (6 bases match). The CDR3 here reads CASSTGNLVYSNQPQHF. The DNA sequence is as follows: TGTGCCAGCAGTACAGGGAACCTCGTCTATAGCAATCAGCCCCAGCATTTT.